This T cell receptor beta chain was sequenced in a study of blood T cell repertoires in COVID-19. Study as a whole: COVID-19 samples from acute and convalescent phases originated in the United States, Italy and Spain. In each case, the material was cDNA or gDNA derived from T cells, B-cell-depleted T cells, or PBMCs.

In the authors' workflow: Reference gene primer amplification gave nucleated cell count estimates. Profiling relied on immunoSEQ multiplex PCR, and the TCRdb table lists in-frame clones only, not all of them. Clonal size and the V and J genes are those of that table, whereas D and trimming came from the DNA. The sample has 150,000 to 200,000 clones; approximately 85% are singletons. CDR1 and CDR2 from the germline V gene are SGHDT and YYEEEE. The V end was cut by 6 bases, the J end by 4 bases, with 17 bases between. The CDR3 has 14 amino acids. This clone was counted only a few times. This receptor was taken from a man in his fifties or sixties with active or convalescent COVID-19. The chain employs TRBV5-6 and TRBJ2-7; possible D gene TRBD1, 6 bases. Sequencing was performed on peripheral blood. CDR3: CASTGGQGWYEQYF. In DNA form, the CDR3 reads TGTGCCAGCACCGGTGGGCAGGGGTGGTACGAGCAGTACTTC.